Listed below are T cell receptor beta chains from one sample, sequenced in a study of T cells after yellow fever vaccination. TCRdb redid the calling of the 5' RACE reads with MiXCR, one entry per CDR3 protein. The sample records 200,000 to 300,000 distinct CDR3 sequences, about an eighth being singletons. The starting material was CD4+ T cells sorted from PBMCs, obtained 45 days after the yellow fever booster vaccination. The receptors were gathered from a man aged 30-40 years who received the YFV17D yellow fever vaccine. CDR3s leave out the opening cysteine and the closing phenylalanine or tryptophan. The order of the fields is J gene, V gene, clone size, CDR3 protein. Clone sizes are given selectively: once, few, many, or a class where the clone is expanded.

>TRBJ2-7|TRBV7-2|few
ASGDGGPYEQY
>TRBJ2-4|TRBV7-2|-
ASSYRDTDSDIQY
>TRBJ2-5|TRBV7-2|-
ASSSMREETQY
>TRBJ2-2|TRBV30|few
AWLKGWNTGELF
>TRBJ2-7|TRBV7-9|few
ASSRQTGASYEQY
>TRBJ2-2|TRBV20-1|-
SAARSRRNTGELF
>TRBJ2-3|TRBV7-2|few
ASSRVAGVDTQY
>TRBJ2-1|TRBV7-2|many
ASSRLSGTEEQF
>TRBJ2-1|TRBV20-1|-
SARDRREGSSSSYNEQF
>TRBJ2-7|TRBV20-1|-
SARGRSGRAYEQY
>TRBJ2-7|TRBV2|-
ASDLDRGMYEQY
>TRBJ2-5|TRBV4-2|few
ASSQGVGAGGQETQY
>TRBJ1-2|TRBV5-1|-
ASSWIDTMGYT
>TRBJ2-3|TRBV20-1|-
SARDLAERTDTQY
>TRBJ2-1|TRBV5-1|-
ASSLAAEYNEQF
>TRBJ2-7|TRBV12-3/TRBV12-4|few
ASSPQGQVSSYEQY
>TRBJ2-1|TRBV7-3|many
ASSSNPTSGRNEQF
>TRBJ1-1|TRBV12-3/TRBV12-4|-
ASSPGTGKL
>TRBJ2-1|TRBV5-3|-
ARSTTTSGSHNEQF
>TRBJ2-7|TRBV20-1|few
SATRRANYEQY
>TRBJ1-4|TRBV20-1|many
SASDRGGEKLF
>TRBJ2-1|TRBV9|-
ASSVDHEQF
>TRBJ2-1|TRBV9|few
ASSAAHEQF